This TCR beta chain was observed in a study of T cells in localized non-small cell lung cancer (dated by TCRdb to 2019 to 2021). Looking at the study overall: T cell repertoires of about 240 early-stage NSCLC patients were analyzed, with tumors being compared against uninvolved tumor-adjacent lungs. The cohort comprised some 220 treatment-naïve NSCLC patients with resected, localized lung tumors. NSCLC patients had a mean age of approximately 66 years, and around 130 were male and around 99 female.

The immunoSEQ Assay was used to sequence TCR beta CDR3 regions from DNA. The published analysis was carried out like this. To compute T cell density, TCR beta template counts were normalized to usable DNA, which was estimated by amplifying housekeeping genes. Richness was estimated using the preseqR package, with extrapolation to 400,000 templates for PBMC samples and to 120,000 templates for tissue samples. Clonality was defined as one minus Pielou's evenness. Differential abundance testing on productive amino-acid clonotypes, with a minimum total count of 5 and an alpha of 0.1, was used to identify tissue-enriched TCRs. The Jaccard Index and the Morisita Overlap Index were used to measure how much the repertoires overlapped between compartments. GLIPH clustered TCR beta CDR3s with public tetramer-defined viral CDR3s; viral motifs required at least three viral sequences plus V-gene enrichment. TCRdb holds this immuneACCESS table with in-frame rearrangements only. Some clones are missing; in checked studies, unresolved V genes explain under half, and the rest has no known cause. The D gene and trimming were derived from the DNA, and the V and J assignments and clone size from that table. The sample table holds 8,500 to 10,000 clones, of which roughly 87% were seen once. The leading ten clones occupy roughly 16% of the sample.

A distance of 20 bases separates the germline ends of V and J, which lose 5 bases and 6 bases respectively. The CDR3, cysteine through phenylalanine, is 15 amino acids long. Left in the record is the CDR3 DNA by itself, 45 bases read in frame from the first base. CDR1 and CDR2, looked up from the germline V gene (reference sequence), are MNHEY and SMNVEV. At diagnosis, peripheral blood, uninvolved tumor-adjacent lung and tumor were collected and stored as a combination of fresh-frozen and FFPE material. Blood samples were analyzed as peripheral blood mononuclear cells for TCR repertoire profiling. Concerning this clone itself: Its target antigen remains unknown. Base qualities are missing; no much larger clone stands one base away.

The investigation overall reported the following: A median of roughly 60 of the top 100 tumor clones were detected in paired uninvolved adjacent lung, and 28 of these tumor clones were also found among the top 100 clones of the paired uninvolved adjacent lung. Because multi-region sequencing of the tumors was not done, intratumor heterogeneity could not be ruled out. Since the design was exploratory, TCR variables were selected using unadjusted p-values with no false-discovery rate correction. Higher blood T cell density associated with longer overall survival, while higher adjacent-lung clonality associated with shorter survival. The highest T cell clonality was observed in uninvolved tumor-adjacent lung, where clonality exceeded that of tumor, suggesting that antigenic responses were more focused in uninvolved tumor-adjacent lung.

The rearrangement combines TRBV27 with TRBJ2-7; the D gene is perhaps TRBD1, from 5 matching bases. The sequence derives from a male donor aged 60 or over with stage III squamous cell lung carcinoma. The sample consisted of peripheral blood, taken before any cancer treatment. The CDR3 is CASSDRPWGYGEQYF. The DNA is TGTGCCAGCAGTGACAGACCGTGGGGCTACGGCGAGCAGTACTTC.